Shown below are 15 T cell receptor beta chains from a single sample sequenced in a study of CD8+CD57+ T cells in acquired aplastic anemia. The study profiled TCR beta VDJ and CDR3 using genomic DNA as template. MiXCR, run by TCRdb on the reads, gives a single entry per CDR3 protein. The table records a few hundred thousand distinct CDR3 sequences, about two thirds of them present only once. Sequencing was done on a sample of sorted CD4+, CD8+, or CD8+CD57+ T cells (not recorded which) from PBMCs. These receptors came from a human donor in good health, serving as a control.

This chain links TRBV20-1 with TRBJ2-7, with D unresolved. Germline V gives CDR1 DFQATT, CDR2 SNEGSKA (reference sequence). The CDR3 covers 14 residues. The V end was cut by 8 bases, the J end by 5 bases, with 22 bases between. CDR3: CSNQAMNTKDEQYF. The DNA for the CDR3 is TGCAGTAACCAGGCAATGAACACAAAAGACGAGCAGTACTTC.

This clonotype was observed once. The CDR3 does not close with the conserved phenylalanine or tryptophan, likely indicating a read error. The DNA is omitted, as the CDR3 cannot be located on it reliably, and the CDR3 follows TCRdb's listing. V gene TRBV10-3 combines with J gene TRBJ1-2. The germline gives CDR1 ENHRY, CDR2 SYGVKD. A total of 15 residues make up the CDR3, ends included. This chain's CDR3 is CAISASRKERYCDTG.

For the CDR3, the DNA is TGCAGAGAAGCGGGCGGAGATGGCTACACCTTC. Translating gives CREAGGDGYTF. This sequence joins TRBV29-1 and TRBJ1-2; D not certain. The CDR3 is 11 amino acids. The germline CDR1 and CDR2 sequences are SQVTM and ANQGSEA.

This chain connects TRBV19 to TRBJ1-2; D unclear. The CDR3 spans 14 residues. Germline CDR1 reads LNHDA; CDR2 reads SQIVND (reference sequence). The ends were cut back, 5 bases at V and 4 bases at J, with 14 bases in the middle. CDR3 protein: CASSPPDGPYGYTF. The CDR3 region has the DNA TGTGCCAGTAGTCCCCCAGACGGACCCTATGGCTACACCTTC.

This chain connects TRBV7-2 to TRBJ2-7, with D perhaps being TRBD1 or TRBD2 (5 bases each). V was clipped by 4 bases and J by 13 bases, with 20 bases between them. CDR1 SGHTA and CDR2 FQGNSA come from the germline V gene. The CDR3 consists of 13 residues. Written as DNA, the CDR3 is TGTGCCAGCAGCTGGGACCCCGGTTACGAGAATTACTTC. As protein: CASSWDPGYENYF.

The CDR3 bases are TGTGCCAGCAGTATTCCTGGCGGGGGGGAGGTAGATACGCAGTATTTT. Amino acids: CASSIPGGGEVDTQYF. This chain connects TRBV11-2 to TRBJ2-3, with TRBD2 identical over 9 bases. This CDR3 is 16 amino acids long. The ends lost 6 bases at V and 5 bases at J; junction bases unmatched: 12. Germline V gene lookup returns CDR1 SGHAT and CDR2 FQNNGV.

The chain recombines TRBV5-1 with TRBJ1-5; 8 bases map to TRBD1. Germline V gene sequence: CDR1 SGHRS, CDR2 YFSETQ. The trim removed 0 bases at V and 4 bases at J, leaving 9 bases unmatched. This CDR3 is built from 17 residues. The CDR3 coding sequence is TGCGCCAGCAGCTTGGCCGCAGGGGGCACGACGAATCAGCCCCAGCATTTT. This sequence encodes CASSLAAGGTTNQPQHF.

This clonotype was found many times. The chain combines TRBV25-1 with TRBJ1-3, with TRBD1 as a possible D gene (5 bases). Trimming removed 4 bases from V and 10 bases from J, with 14 bases in between. This CDR3 is built from 13 residues. CDR1 is MGHDK and CDR2 is SYGVNS in the germline V gene. The CDR3 protein is CASSGPTGTTIYF. For the CDR3, the DNA is TGTGCCAGCAGTGGACCGACTGGGACGACCATATATTTT.

For this clonotype: This clone may be a read error of a much larger clone one base away. No conserved phenylalanine or tryptophan is present at the end of the CDR3, so a read error is the likely explanation. The rearrangement uses TRBV3-1 and TRBJ2-7; 13 bases are a match to TRBD2. Germline assignment: CDR1 LGHDT and CDR2 YNNKEL (reference sequence). Unmatched junction bases numbered 2, after V lost 1 base and J lost 2 bases. This CDR3 region has 16 residues. DNA of the CDR3: TGTGCCAGCAGCCAAGGGACTAGCGGGGGCCCCTACGAGCAGTACCTC. Translating gives CASSQGTSGGPYEQYL.

This clonotype was seen a handful of times. V is TRBV30 and J is TRBJ1-1; 9 bases agree with TRBD1. Germline V gene sequence: CDR1 GTSNPN, CDR2 SVGIG (reference sequence). The CDR3 length is 12 residues. The J segment lost 11 bases and the V segment lost 2 bases, leaving 6 bases of the junction unmatched. The DNA for the CDR3 is TGTGCCTGGAGTAGGACAGGGGATCGGGCTTTCTTT. Protein product: CAWSRTGDRAFF. The whole variable domain, filled in from reference TRBV30 and TRBJ1-1, reads SQTIHQWPATLVQPVGSPLSLECTVEGTSNPNLYWYRQAAGRGLQLLFYSVGIGQISSEVPQNLSASRPQDRQFILSSKKLLLSDSGFYLCAWSRTGDRAFFGQGTRLTVV.

This chain joins TRBV6-9 and TRBJ2-3; 8 bases are a match to TRBD1. The V and J ends lost 5 bases and 6 bases, in that order; junction bases with no gene match: 10. Per the germline V gene, CDR1 is MNHGY and CDR2 is SVAAGI. This CDR3 spans 15 amino acids. In DNA, the CDR3 is TGTGCCAGCAGTGTCCGGGACAGGAGCTTGGATACGCAGTATTTT. It encodes CASSVRDRSLDTQYF.

This clonotype was observed at least ten times. This rearrangement joins TRBV5-4 to TRBJ2-1; 7 bases align to TRBD2. The J segment lost 5 bases and the V segment lost 4 bases, leaving 9 bases of the junction unmatched. The length of the CDR3 is 15 residues. Germline V gene sequence: CDR1 SGHNT, CDR2 YYREEE (reference sequence). The CDR3 sequence is CASSLAGVPNNEQFF. For the CDR3, the DNA is TGTGCCAGCAGCCTCGCGGGGGTCCCAAACAATGAGCAGTTCTTC.

V and J are TRBV11-3 and TRBJ2-1; 11 bases map to TRBD2. V lost 6 bases and J lost 8; bases outside the gene matches: 15. The germline gives CDR1 SGHNT, CDR2 YENEEA. The CDR3 length is 17 residues. The CDR3 loop is CASSRLAGGQGLDEQFF. CDR3 sequence (DNA): TGTGCCAGCAGTCGGCTAGCGGGGGGACAGGGTCTCGATGAGCAGTTCTTC.

The chain recombines TRBV12-3 or TRBV12-4 with TRBJ2-5; TRBD2 agrees at 7 bases. V lost 10 bases to trimming and J lost 1 base; unmatched junction nucleotides: 12. The CDR3 runs 15 residues. CDR3 protein: CAITLPGLLQETQYF. The CDR3 region has the DNA TGTGCCATCACGCTTCCGGGACTACTCCAAGAGACCCAGTACTTC.

This clonotype was observed at least ten times. This chain joins TRBV6-2 or TRBV6-3 and TRBJ1-4; D unresolved. The V gene lost 7 bases and the J gene lost 4 bases, with 19 bases spanning the gap. The germline gives CDR1 MNHEY, CDR2 SVGEGT. The CDR3 is 16 residues long. The DNA for the CDR3 is TGTGCCAGCAACCCACGCGGGAGGATCGTTAATGAAAAACTGTTTTTT. Translated, it gives CASNPRGRIVNEKLFF.